The 23 T cell receptor beta chains listed next were all sequenced from one sample in a study of tissue T cells after allogeneic stem cell transplantation (dated by TCRdb to the early 2020s). Libraries were prepared through the immunoSEQ multiplex PCR assay. As stored in TCRdb, this immuneACCESS dataset retains in-frame rearrangements with V and J assigned. A fraction of the clones does not appear; measured against another copy, unresolved V genes explain less than half of the discrepancy, and the remainder lacks a known reason. This sample comprises roughly 51,000 clones, around 70% of them detected only once. The ten biggest clones cover approximately 0.5% of the sample. Input material: sorted cells pooled from one or two spleens. The receptors were sampled from a pool of C57BL/6 mice in good health.

This clone has only a few counts. Gene and germline names: mouse. The CDR3 is cut off 1 residue early in the read; its end comes from the germline J gene. The sample holds other DNA sequences that translate to the same CDR3. The chain employs TRBV3 and TRBJ1-4; perhaps TRBD1 as D (6 bases). This CDR3 region has 13 residues. Germline loops: CDR1 SNHLY, CDR2 FYNGKV (reference sequence). Deletions cut 5 bases from V and 7 bases from J, with 11 bases between. Incomplete CDR3 DNA: TGTGCCAGCAGCCTCAGGGGAGGCGAAAGATTATTT. As protein: CASSLRGGERLF. The entire CDR3 reads CASSLRGGERLFF.

As regards this clone: Gene names are the mouse ones. The CDR3 sequence: CASSLDREGNTEVFF. The CDR3 bases that were read are TGTGCCAGCAGTCTCGACAGGGAGGGGAACACAGAAGTCTTC. The chain has TRBV24 and TRBJ1-1, with 7 bases identical to TRBD1. The read terminates 1 residue before the CDR3 end, so the remaining end is supplied by the germline J gene. This CDR3 is 15 amino acids long. Germline assignment: CDR1 KGHTA and CDR2 FRNEEI. V lost 3 bases and J lost 1; bases outside the gene matches: 5.

Concerning this clone: Gene names are the mouse ones. With the read ending 1 residue before the CDR3 end, the germline J gene is used to fill in that end. The chain recombines TRBV3 with TRBJ1-2; tentatively, D is TRBD1 (5 bases). Germline V gene sequence: CDR1 SNHLY, CDR2 FYNGKV (reference sequence). CDR3 size: 14 residues. Trimming left V 5 bases short and J 3 bases short, with 13 bases between. The CDR3 reads CASSPERGYSDYTF. CDR3 bases read: TGTGCCAGCAGCCCCGAGAGGGGCTACTCCGACTACACC.

Of note for this clone: The genes are named according to mouse. The read finishes 1 residue shy of the CDR3 end, and the germline J gene is used to complete it. The rearrangement uses TRBV26 and TRBJ2-5; 7 bases map to TRBD2. Germline V gene sequence: CDR1 KGHPV, CDR2 FQNQEV (reference sequence). V shed 4 bases, J shed 5 bases, and the junction held 3 bases outside the gene matches. The CDR3 loop spans 13 amino acids. The CDR3 is CASSRGGGDTQYF. Partial CDR3 DNA: TGTGCCAGCAGTCGGGGGGGAGGAGACACCCAGTAC.

Details on this clone: Genes and germline come from the mouse. The read halts 1 residue ahead of the CDR3 end, with the missing end drawn from the germline J gene. J is TRBJ2-5 and V is TRBV13-2; 8 nucleotides line up with TRBD2. The CDR3 sequence is 15 residues long. Germline assignment: CDR1 NNHNN and CDR2 SYGAGS (reference sequence). Losses at the gene ends were 1 base for V and 3 bases for J; bases not matched to a gene: 4. CDR3 protein: CASGDTGLGQDTQYF. Incomplete CDR3 DNA: TGTGCCAGCGGTGATACCGGACTGGGTCAAGACACCCAGTAC.

A note on this clone: The gene names here belong to mouse. Coverage ceases 1 residue before the CDR3 finishes, and the germline J gene fills in the end. V usage is TRBV15 and J usage is TRBJ1-1, with D perhaps matching TRBD1 (5 bases). Germline V gives CDR1 SGHND, CDR2 FRSKSL. The CDR3 consists of 14 residues. Trimming took 0 bases from V and 1 from J, leaving 6 bases between them. CDR3 bases read: TGTGCCAGCAGTTTAGCGCAGGGAAACACAGAAGTCTTC. Its protein is CASSLAQGNTEVF. The CDR3 in its entirety is CASSLAQGNTEVFF.

Concerning this clone itself: The genes are named according to mouse. The CDR3 end falls 1 residue outside the read, so it is completed with the germline J gene. The V and J genes are TRBV5 and TRBJ1-1; D gene uncertain. Germline V gene sequence: CDR1 LGHNA, CDR2 YNLKQL (reference sequence). The CDR3 length is 13 residues. Trimming removed 5 bases from V and 0 bases from J, with 7 bases in between. CDR3 DNA, as far as it was read: TGTGCCAGCAGCTTTAATGCAAACACAGAAGTCTTC. This sequence encodes CASSFNANTEVF. The entire CDR3 is CASSFNANTEVFF.

Details on this clone: The genes are named according to mouse. The CDR3 extends 1 residue past the end of the read, so its final part is completed from the germline J gene. The chain combines TRBV29 with TRBJ2-7; perhaps TRBD1 as D (6 bases). Trimming removed 4 bases at V and 7 bases at J, with 8 bases between. This CDR3 is 11 amino acids long. CDR1 is MSHET and CDR2 is SYDVDS in the germline V gene. The sequenced CDR3 bases are TGTGCTAGCAGTTCCGGACAGGAACAGTAC. It encodes CASSSGQEQY. The CDR3 reads in full as CASSSGQEQYF.

The sample holds one count of this clone. Here the gene names and germline are mouse. Read coverage stops 1 residue before the CDR3 terminus; the germline J gene supplies the remainder. This sequence joins TRBV19 and TRBJ2-2, with D tentatively TRBD2 (6 bases). This CDR3 region has 14 residues. The V and J ends lost 5 bases and 1 base respectively, with 9 bases between them. Germline V lookup: CDR1 FNHDT, CDR2 SITEND (reference sequence). The CDR3 reads CASRLGVNTGQLYF. Partial CDR3 DNA: TGTGCCAGCAGACTGGGAGTAAACACCGGGCAGCTCTAC.

On this clone itself: Gene names denote mouse genes. The observed sequence ends 1 residue before the CDR3 terminus, with the missing tail filled in from the germline J gene. The gene calls are TRBV24 and TRBJ2-5; 10 nucleotides line up with TRBD1. This CDR3 is 12 amino acids long. The V gene end was trimmed by 8 bases and the J gene end by 5 bases; junction bases not matched to a gene: 1. CDR1 and CDR2 from the germline V gene are KGHTA and FRNEEI. CDR3 DNA (partial): TGTGCCAGCGGGACAGGGGTAGACACCCAGTAC. Its translation is CASGTGVDTQY. The complete CDR3 protein is CASGTGVDTQYF.

About this clone: Mouse gene names and germline throughout. Read sequence stops 1 residue before the CDR3 end, and the germline J gene provides the missing end. This chain uses TRBV4 with TRBJ1-6, with a weak D call TRBD1 (5 bases). TRBJ1-6 is known as an ORF, though its function is uncertain. The CDR3 totals 13 residues. V gave up 5 bases and J gave up 5 bases, with 7 bases separating them. Per the germline V gene, CDR1 is LGHDT and CDR2 is YNNKQL (reference sequence). The covered CDR3 bases are TGTGCCAGCAGCCGACAGAATAATTCGCCCCTCTAC. It codes for CASSRQNNSPLY. The whole CDR3 is CASSRQNNSPLYF.

This clone was counted between two and nine times. Any gene name here is a mouse gene name. Coverage ceases 1 residue before the CDR3 finishes, and the germline J gene fills in the end. The J gene is TRBJ2-7, the V gene TRBV19; D may be TRBD1 (5 bases). Germline loops: CDR1 FNHDT, CDR2 SITEND (reference sequence). The CDR3 spans 12 residues. V lost 3 bases and J 4 bases, leaving 8 bases between the germline ends. This chain's CDR3 is CASSRNRYEQYF. The CDR3 DNA, read in part, is TGTGCCAGCAGTAGAAACAGGTATGAACAGTAC.

Note on this clone: Gene names and germline refer to mouse. The read halts 1 residue ahead of the CDR3 end, with the missing end drawn from the germline J gene. The chain employs TRBV1 and TRBJ2-7; D possibly corresponds to TRBD1 (6 bases). This CDR3 has 13 residues. Trimming cost V 1 base and J 7 bases, with 11 bases left between them. The germline gives CDR1 NSQYPW, CDR2 LRSPGD (reference sequence). CDR3 DNA, as far as it was read: TGCACCTGCAGTGCAGCCAGGGGTGGGGAACAGTAC. It codes for CTCSAARGGEQY. The full CDR3 sequence reads CTCSAARGGEQYF.

A word on this clone: Gene names and germline match the mouse. Read data end 1 residue before the CDR3 end; the end is taken from the germline J gene. V gene TRBV29 combines with J gene TRBJ2-5, with 7 bases fitting TRBD1. The CDR3 covers 14 residues. The V segment lost 6 bases and the J segment 2 bases; nucleotides outside the gene matches: 5. Germline V CDR1 and CDR2: MSHET, SYDVDS. Here the CDR3 reads CASRHRDSQDTQYF. The CDR3 bases that were read are TGTGCTAGCAGACACCGGGACAGCCAAGACACCCAGTAC.

Comment on this clone: Mouse names are used for the genes. The CDR3 end lies 1 residue beyond the end of the read and is filled in from the germline J gene. The J gene is TRBJ1-2, the V gene TRBV20; D is perhaps TRBD1 (5 bases). This CDR3 has 15 residues. V dropped 0 bases and J dropped 0 bases, with 11 bases sitting between them. The germline V gene encodes CDR1 GFQATS and CDR2 STVNSAI. The sequenced CDR3 bases are TGTGGTGCTAGGGATCCGGGACGATCAAACTCCGACTACACC. Protein sequence: CGARDPGRSNSDYT. The CDR3 in its entirety is CGARDPGRSNSDYTF.

On this clone: Genes here carry mouse names. The CDR3 extends 1 residue past the end of the read, so its final part is completed from the germline J gene. Other DNA sequences from this sample encode an identical CDR3 as well. The rearrangement links TRBV3 to TRBJ2-2; perhaps TRBD1 as D (6 bases). CDR1 and CDR2 from the germline V gene are SNHLY and FYNGKV (reference sequence). This CDR3 has 14 amino acids. Between the trimmed V and J ends, which lost 2 bases and 8 bases, there was a span of 12 bases. The sequenced CDR3 bases are TGTGCCAGCAGCTTAAAACAGGGCACTGGGCAGCTCTAC. As protein: CASSLKQGTGQLY. The CDR3 in full is CASSLKQGTGQLYF.

This clone was observed a single time. All gene names here are mouse names. Read data end 1 residue before the CDR3 end; the end is taken from the germline J gene. Additional DNA sequences in this sample encode the identical CDR3. The gene calls are TRBV13-1 and TRBJ1-4; the D is unclear. Between the trimmed V and J ends, which lost 0 bases and 2 bases, there was a span of 5 bases. There are 14 residues in the CDR3. Germline V gives CDR1 NSHNY, CDR2 SYGAGN. The chain's CDR3 is CASSDGQSNERLFF. CDR3 bases read: TGTGCCAGCAGTGATGGCCAATCCAACGAAAGATTATTT. The entire variable domain, with the rest obtained from reference TRBV13-1 and TRBJ1-4, is as follows: EAAVTQSPRNKVTVTGGNVTLSCRQTNSHNYMYWYRQDTGHGLRLIHYSYGAGNLRIGDVPDGYKATRTTQEDFFLLLELASPSQTSLYFCASSDGQSNERLFFGHGTKLSVL.

To note about this clone: The gene names given are mouse names. The read ends 1 residue shy of where the CDR3 ends; the end is completed using the germline J gene. The rearrangement joins TRBV4 to TRBJ2-5, with a tentative D call TRBD2 (6 bases). Trimming shortened V by 7 bases and J by 1 base, and 12 bases separated the two germline ends. The CDR3 totals 14 residues. Germline V gives CDR1 LGHDT, CDR2 YNNKQL (reference sequence). The CDR3 region is CASTLTGDQDTQYF. The covered CDR3 bases are TGTGCCAGCACCCTGACTGGAGACCAAGACACCCAGTAC.

Concerning this clone: Each gene name is a mouse one. The CDR3 end is not reached by the read, which stops 1 residue before it; the germline J gene fills it in. V usage is TRBV29 and J usage is TRBJ2-7; D remains unclear. The CDR3 consists of 12 residues. V dropped 4 bases and J dropped 7 bases, with 11 bases sitting between them. From germline, CDR1 is MSHET and CDR2 SYDVDS. CDR3 bases read: TGTGCTAGCAGTTCCCCGGGGAGGGAACAGTAC. It codes for CASSSPGREQY. The complete CDR3 reads CASSSPGREQYF. Variable domain in full (rest from reference TRBV29 and TRBJ2-7): DMKVTQMPRYLIKRMGENVLLECGQDMSHETMYWYRQDPGLGLQLIYISYDVDSNSEGDIPKGYRVSRKKREHFSLILDSAKTNQTSVYFCASSSPGREQYFGPGTRLTVL.

For this clone: Here the gene names and germline are mouse. The CDR3 goes on 1 residue after the read ends, and that part is filled in from the germline J gene. The rearrangement links TRBV19 to TRBJ2-1, with 10 bases matching TRBD2. This CDR3 contains 14 residues. Germline loops: CDR1 FNHDT, CDR2 SITEND (reference sequence). Germline trimming cut 6 bases from V and 2 bases from J; bases unmatched to any gene: 2. CDR3 region: CASTGLGDYAEQFF. The DNA read from the CDR3 is TGTGCCAGCACCGGACTGGGGGACTATGCTGAGCAGTTC.

Turning to this clone: Gene names are mouse gene names. The read is 1 residue too short to cover the CDR3 end, so that end is filled in from the germline J gene. Other DNA sequences in the same sample also yield this CDR3. The chain couples TRBV26 to TRBJ1-1, with D possibly TRBD1 on 5 matching bases. Trimming left V 2 bases short and J 1 base short, with 5 bases between. Germline CDR1 reads KGHPV; CDR2 reads FQNQEV (reference sequence). CDR3 length: 13 residues. CDR3 in amino acids: CASSLGQNTEVFF. The CDR3 DNA, read in part, is TGTGCCAGCAGTCTGGGACAAAACACAGAAGTCTTC.

A remark on this clone: These gene names are mouse names. The read gets to within 1 residue of the CDR3 end, and the germline J gene fills in the rest. This chain uses TRBV2 with TRBJ1-5, with D unresolved. CDR1 is LGHNA and CDR2 is YSYQKL in the germline V gene. CDR3 length equals 16 residues. With 0 bases removed from V and 0 bases from J, the gap between germline ends came to 9 bases. CDR3 residues: CASSQDLTYNNQAPLF. The part of the CDR3 DNA that was read is TGTGCCAGCAGCCAAGATCTGACTTATAACAACCAGGCTCCGCTT.

This clone was detected a few times. Genes and germline are mouse. The read is 1 residue too short to cover the CDR3 end, so that end is filled in from the germline J gene. This sequence joins TRBV2 and TRBJ1-6, with a weak D call TRBD1 (5 bases). TRBJ1-6 is assigned to the ORF class and has an uncertain function. The CDR3 is 16 residues long. V was cut by 0 bases and J by 4 bases, with 10 bases left in between. Germline V gene data show CDR1 as LGHNA and CDR2 as YSYQKL. The covered CDR3 bases are TGTGCCAGCAGCCAAGATCACGGACAATATAATTCGCCCCTCTAC. Encoded protein: CASSQDHGQYNSPLY. The whole CDR3 sequence reads CASSQDHGQYNSPLYF.